This TCR beta chain is drawn from a study of shared clonotypes between healthy human individuals. The ends were cut back, 2 bases at V and 3 bases at J, with 8 bases in the middle. The CDR3 loop spans 14 amino acids. CDR1 and CDR2 from the germline V gene are LNHDA and SQIVND (reference sequence). Naive CD8 cells comprised CD45RO-negative, CCR7-positively selected cells, excluding terminally differentiated effector memory CD45RA+ cells. Data came from immunoSEQ multiplex PCR; TCRdb stores just in-frame clones and leaves some out. The table records hundreds of thousands of clones, roughly 96% of them present only once.

V usage is TRBV19 and J usage is TRBJ1-5; D is ambiguous. The receptor comes from a woman under 40 in good health. Material for sequencing was naive CD8+ T cells sorted from blood. CDR3 amino acids: CASSIWPDNQPQHF. CDR3 nucleotide sequence: TGTGCCAGTAGTATATGGCCCGACAATCAGCCCCAGCATTTT.